A single sample is the source of the 8 T cell receptor beta chains below, sequenced in a study of cytomegalovirus exposure and HLA in healthy donors. Using immunoSEQ multiplex PCR, the repertoire was profiled, and TCRdb retains in-frame clones only, with some absent. The repertoire holds about 310,000 clones, with approximately 86% as singletons. Specimen: PBMCs. The receptors derive from a man aged 25 to 45 in good health and CMV-seronegative.

This chain connects TRBV10-2 to TRBJ2-7; weak D call: TRBD2 (5 bases). Looked up from germline, CDR1 is WSHSY and CDR2 is SAAADI. Trimming removed 3 bases at V and 2 bases at J, with 8 bases between. The CDR3 consists of 13 residues. In DNA form, the CDR3 reads TGCGCCAGCAGTGATTACGGGGCCTACGAGCAGTACTTC. Translating gives CASSDYGAYEQYF.

Written as DNA, the CDR3 is TGTGCCAGCAGTGAAGCGAAAGGGGGGAGGGACAATGAGCAGTTCTTC. It is translated as CASSEAKGGRDNEQFF. V and J are TRBV2 and TRBJ2-1; TRBD2 is a possible D gene (7 bases). The CDR3 is 16 residues long. The V end lost 0 bases, the J end lost 5 bases, and 14 bases lay between the germline ends. Germline V gives CDR1 SNHLY, CDR2 FYNNEI.

In this sample, this clone turned up once. The V and J genes are TRBV5-4 and TRBJ2-1; D unclear. CDR1 and CDR2 (germline): SGHNT, YYREEE (reference sequence). The CDR3 runs 13 residues. V was cut by 5 bases and J by 3 bases, with 9 bases left in between. The chain's CDR3 is CASSSGFYNEQFF. CDR3 in DNA: TGTGCCAGCAGTTCCGGGTTCTACAATGAGCAGTTCTTC.

The chain is built from TRBV7-9 and TRBJ2-7; the D gene is possibly TRBD2 (7 bases). Germline V lookup: CDR1 SEHNR, CDR2 FQNEAQ (reference sequence). This CDR3 has 17 amino acids. V was cut by 0 bases and J by 0 bases, with 15 bases left in between. CDR3 DNA sequence: TGTGCCAGCAGCTTAGCGGCATGGGGGGGCTCCTCCTACGAGCAGTACTTC. Its translation is CASSLAAWGGSSYEQYF.

This clone was recorded only once. The rearrangement uses TRBV6-6 and TRBJ2-1; D is perhaps TRBD1 (6 bases). Trimming removed 5 bases at V and 2 bases at J, with 10 bases between. This CDR3 has 14 amino acids. Germline V gene data show CDR1 as MNHNY and CDR2 as SVGAGI (reference sequence). As DNA, the CDR3 is TGTGCCAGCAGTCAACAGGGCACCTACAATGAGCAGTTCTTC. It yields the protein CASSQQGTYNEQFF.

The chain employs TRBV27 and TRBJ1-1; the match to TRBD1 covers 7 bases. CDR1 is MNHEY and CDR2 is SMNVEV in the germline V gene (reference sequence). The CDR3 totals 16 residues. V lost 4 bases, J lost 0 bases, and 8 bases stayed unmatched. This CDR3 reads CASSSRQGVLNTEAFF. CDR3 nucleotides: TGTGCCAGCAGTTCTCGACAGGGCGTCCTGAACACTGAAGCTTTCTTT.

The gene calls are TRBV27 and TRBJ2-1; 14 bases map to TRBD2. Germline values: CDR1 MNHEY, CDR2 SMNVEV (reference sequence). V lost 4 bases and J lost 0; bases outside the gene matches: 5. The CDR3 spans 18 residues. The CDR3 region is CASSSGLAGAYSYNEQFF. Written as DNA, the CDR3 is TGTGCCAGCAGTTCGGGACTAGCGGGGGCCTACTCCTACAATGAGCAGTTCTTC.

The V call is TRBV27, the J call TRBJ2-1; 13 nucleotides line up with TRBD2. The junction had 12 bases not matched to a gene; V was cut back by 0 bases and J by 7 bases. CDR1 MNHEY and CDR2 SMNVEV come from the germline V gene (reference sequence). The CDR3 is 19 residues long. Here the CDR3 reads CASSLSYPTSGGARNEQFF. The CDR3 nucleotides read TGTGCCAGCAGTTTATCTTACCCTACTAGCGGGGGGGCCAGAAATGAGCAGTTCTTC.